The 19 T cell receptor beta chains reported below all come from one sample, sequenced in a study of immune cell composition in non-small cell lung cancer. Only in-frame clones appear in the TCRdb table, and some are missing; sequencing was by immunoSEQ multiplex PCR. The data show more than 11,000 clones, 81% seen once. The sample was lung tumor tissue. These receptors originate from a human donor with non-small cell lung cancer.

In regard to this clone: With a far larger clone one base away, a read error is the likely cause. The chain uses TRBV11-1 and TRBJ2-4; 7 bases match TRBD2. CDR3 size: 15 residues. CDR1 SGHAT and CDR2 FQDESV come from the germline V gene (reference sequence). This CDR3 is CASSLEMGRENIRYF. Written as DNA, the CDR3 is TGTGCCAGCAGCTTAGAAATGGGGAGGGAAAACATTCGGTACTTC.

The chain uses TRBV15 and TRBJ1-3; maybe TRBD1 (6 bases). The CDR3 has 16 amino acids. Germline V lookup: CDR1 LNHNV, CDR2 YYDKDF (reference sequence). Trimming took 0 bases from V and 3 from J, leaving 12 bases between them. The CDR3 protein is CATSRDRGANGNTIYF. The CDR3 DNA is TGTGCCACCAGCAGAGATAGGGGGGCAAATGGAAACACCATATATTTT.

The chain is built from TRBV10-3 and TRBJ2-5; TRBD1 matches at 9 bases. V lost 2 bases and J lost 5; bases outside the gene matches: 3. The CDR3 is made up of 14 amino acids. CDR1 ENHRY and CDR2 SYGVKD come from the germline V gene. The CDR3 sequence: CAISEDRGMETQYF. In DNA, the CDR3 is TGTGCCATCAGTGAGGACAGGGGGATGGAGACCCAGTACTTC.

CDR3 bases: TGCAGTGCTAACTATGGCTACACCTTC. It encodes CSANYGYTF. V usage is TRBV20-1 and J usage is TRBJ1-2, with D uncertain. The V end was cut by 4 bases, the J end by 3 bases, with 0 bases between. The V gene's germline CDR1 is DFQATT and CDR2 SNEGSKA (reference sequence). The length of the CDR3 is 9 residues.

The CDR3 sequence is CATSRAASGRAWVTDTQYF. The CDR3, as DNA: TGTGCCACCAGCAGAGCGGCTAGCGGGAGGGCATGGGTCACAGATACGCAGTATTTT. The chain links TRBV15 to TRBJ2-3; 12 nucleotides align to TRBD2. The CDR3 covers 19 residues. CDR1 and CDR2 (germline): LNHNV, YYDKDF (reference sequence). J was trimmed by 2 bases and V by 1 base; bases with no gene match: 10.

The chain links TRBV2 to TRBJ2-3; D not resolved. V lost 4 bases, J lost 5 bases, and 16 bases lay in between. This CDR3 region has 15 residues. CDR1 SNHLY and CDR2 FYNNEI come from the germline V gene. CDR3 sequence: CASSVGMGMGDTQYF. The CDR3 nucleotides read TGTGCCAGCAGTGTAGGGATGGGAATGGGAGATACGCAGTATTTT.

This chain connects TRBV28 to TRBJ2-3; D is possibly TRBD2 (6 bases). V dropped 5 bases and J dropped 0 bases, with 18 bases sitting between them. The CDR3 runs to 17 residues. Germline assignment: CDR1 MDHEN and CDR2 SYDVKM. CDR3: CASSPLGRGKSTDTQYF. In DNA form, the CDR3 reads TGTGCCAGCAGTCCTTTGGGGCGCGGGAAGAGCACAGATACGCAGTATTTT.

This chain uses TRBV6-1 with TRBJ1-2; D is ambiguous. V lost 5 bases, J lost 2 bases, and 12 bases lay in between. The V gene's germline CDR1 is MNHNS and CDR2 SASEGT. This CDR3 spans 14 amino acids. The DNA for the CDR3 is TGTGCCAGCAGTCCCCAACCCGAGAACTATGGCTACACCTTC. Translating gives CASSPQPENYGYTF.

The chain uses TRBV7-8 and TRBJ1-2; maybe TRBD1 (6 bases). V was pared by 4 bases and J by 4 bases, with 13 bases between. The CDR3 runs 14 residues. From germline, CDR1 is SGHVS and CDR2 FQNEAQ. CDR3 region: CASSSQGSPYGYTF. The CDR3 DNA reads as TGTGCCAGCAGCTCACAGGGTTCACCCTATGGCTACACCTTC.

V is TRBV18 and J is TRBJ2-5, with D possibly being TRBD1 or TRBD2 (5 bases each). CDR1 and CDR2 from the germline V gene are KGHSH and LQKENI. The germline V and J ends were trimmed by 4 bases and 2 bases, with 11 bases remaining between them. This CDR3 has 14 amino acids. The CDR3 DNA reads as TGTGCCAGCTCACTACGGGACGGTCAAGAGACCCAGTACTTC. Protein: CASSLRDGQETQYF.

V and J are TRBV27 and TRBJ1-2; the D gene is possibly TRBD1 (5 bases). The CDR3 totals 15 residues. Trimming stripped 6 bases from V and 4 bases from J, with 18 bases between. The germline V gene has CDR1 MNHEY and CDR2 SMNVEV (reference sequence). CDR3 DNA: TGTGCCAGCAGCCCACACGGCCCCGGGGGCTATGGCTACACCTTC. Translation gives CASSPHGPGGYGYTF.

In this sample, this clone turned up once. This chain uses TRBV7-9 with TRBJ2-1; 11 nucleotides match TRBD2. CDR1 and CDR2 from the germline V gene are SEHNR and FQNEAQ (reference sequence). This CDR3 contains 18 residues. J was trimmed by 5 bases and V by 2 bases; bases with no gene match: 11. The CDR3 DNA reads TGTGCCAGCAGCTTAATAGCGGGAGGGTTGCTACGGAACAATGAGCAGTTCTTC. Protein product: CASSLIAGGLLRNNEQFF.

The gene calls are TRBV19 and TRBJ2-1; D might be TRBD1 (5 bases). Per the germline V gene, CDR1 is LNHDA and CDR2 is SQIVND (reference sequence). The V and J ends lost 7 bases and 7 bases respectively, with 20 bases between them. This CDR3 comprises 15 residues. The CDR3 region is CASTPRQSSGNEQFF. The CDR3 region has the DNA TGTGCCAGTACCCCACGACAGAGTTCCGGGAATGAGCAGTTCTTC.

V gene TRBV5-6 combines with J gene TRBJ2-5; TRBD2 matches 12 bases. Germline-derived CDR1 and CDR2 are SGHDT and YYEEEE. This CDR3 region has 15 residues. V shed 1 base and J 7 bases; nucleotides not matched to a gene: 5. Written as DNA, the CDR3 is TGTGCCAGCAGCTTGCTAGCGGGAGGGCTGGGGACCCAGTACTTC. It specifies CASSLLAGGLGTQYF.

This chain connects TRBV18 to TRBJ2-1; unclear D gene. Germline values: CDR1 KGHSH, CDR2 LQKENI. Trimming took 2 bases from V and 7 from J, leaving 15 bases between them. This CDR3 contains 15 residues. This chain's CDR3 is CASSPASILFNEQFF. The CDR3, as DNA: TGTGCCAGCTCACCAGCCTCCATTCTGTTTAATGAGCAGTTCTTC. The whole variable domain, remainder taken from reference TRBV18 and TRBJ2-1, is NAGVMQNPRHLVRRRGQEARLRCSPMKGHSHVYWYRQLPEEGLKFMVYLQKENIIDESGMPKERFSAEFPKEGPSILRIQQVVRGDSAAYFCASSPASILFNEQFFGPGTRLTVL.

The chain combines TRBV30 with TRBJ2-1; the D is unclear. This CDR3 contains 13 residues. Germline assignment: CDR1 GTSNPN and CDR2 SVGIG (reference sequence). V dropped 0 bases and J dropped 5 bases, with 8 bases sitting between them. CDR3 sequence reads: CAWSVLYHNEQFF. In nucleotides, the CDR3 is TGTGCCTGGAGTGTACTCTACCACAATGAGCAGTTCTTC.

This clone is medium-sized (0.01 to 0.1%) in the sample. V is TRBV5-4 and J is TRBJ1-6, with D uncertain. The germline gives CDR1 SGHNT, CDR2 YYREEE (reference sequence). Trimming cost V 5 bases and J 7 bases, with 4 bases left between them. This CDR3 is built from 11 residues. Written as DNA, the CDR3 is TGTGCCAGCAGTTACAATTCACCCCTCCACTTT. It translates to CASSYNSPLHF.

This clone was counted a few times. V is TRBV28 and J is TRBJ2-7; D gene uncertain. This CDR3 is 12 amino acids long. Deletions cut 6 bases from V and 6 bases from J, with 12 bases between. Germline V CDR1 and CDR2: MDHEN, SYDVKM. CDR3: CASSTSAREQYF. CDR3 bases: TGTGCCAGCAGCACCAGCGCTCGCGAGCAGTACTTC.

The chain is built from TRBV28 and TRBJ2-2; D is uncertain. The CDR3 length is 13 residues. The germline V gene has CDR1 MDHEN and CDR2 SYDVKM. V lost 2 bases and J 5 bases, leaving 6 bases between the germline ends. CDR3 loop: CASSLVGTGELFF. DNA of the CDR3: TGTGCCAGCAGTTTAGTCGGGACCGGGGAGCTGTTTTTT.